These 7 T cell receptor beta chains were sequenced from one sample in a study of shared clonotypes between healthy human individuals. Data came from immunoSEQ multiplex PCR; TCRdb stores just in-frame clones and leaves some out. The repertoire consists of approximately 640,000 clones, with 90% occurring once and the leading ten covering about a third. Sequencing was carried out using memory CD8+ T cells from PBMCs. Subset given: CD45RO+ cells pooled with CCR7-negative TemRA cells. These receptors were taken from a man aged 18 to 29 in good health. Some clones in this sample may be carry-over from other donors' samples.

CDR3: CSVVAGGSVEQFF. The CDR3 DNA reads as TGCAGCGTTGTGGCGGGAGGTTCCGTTGAGCAGTTCTTC. This chain joins TRBV29-1 and TRBJ2-1, with 8 bases aligning to TRBD2. The CDR3 covers 13 residues. The J segment lost 9 bases and the V segment lost 4 bases, leaving 8 bases of the junction unmatched. From germline, CDR1 is SQVTM and CDR2 ANQGSEA.

The chain uses TRBV27 and TRBJ2-4; maybe TRBD2 (7 bases). Trimming took off 3 bases at V and 7 bases at J, with 16 bases between the two ends. The length of the CDR3 is 15 residues. Germline V gene sequence: CDR1 MNHEY, CDR2 SMNVEV (reference sequence). The DNA of the CDR3 is TGTGCCAGCAGTTTCGGCCGGGGGGCAGGCAACATTCAGTACTTC. This gives the protein CASSFGRGAGNIQYF.

This sequence joins TRBV7-9 and TRBJ1-2, with D possibly being TRBD1 (6 bases). Germline CDR1 SEHNR, CDR2 FQNEAQ (reference sequence). CDR3 length: 15 residues. V dropped 4 bases and J dropped 7 bases, with 19 bases sitting between them. The CDR3 protein is CASSSLGDRSFGYTF. The CDR3 nucleotides read TGTGCCAGCAGCTCCCTTGGCGACAGGAGTTTTGGCTACACCTTC.

V is TRBV2 and J is TRBJ2-7; D is perhaps TRBD1 (6 bases). Germline V lookup: CDR1 SNHLY, CDR2 FYNNEI. The CDR3 has 15 residues. V was trimmed by 1 base and J by 4 bases, leaving 14 bases between them. CDR3 sequence reads: CASSEVGAGVYEQYF. The CDR3, as DNA: TGTGCCAGCAGTGAAGTGGGGGCCGGGGTATACGAGCAGTACTTC.

J is TRBJ1-2 and V is TRBV5-4; 7 bases map to TRBD1. The germline CDR1 and CDR2 sequences are SGHNT and YYREEE (reference sequence). CDR3 length: 14 amino acids. V lost 3 bases, J lost 8 bases, and 10 bases stayed unmatched. CDR3 protein: CASSWGDSLDGYTF. CDR3 DNA sequence: TGTGCCAGCAGCTGGGGGGACAGCTTAGACGGCTACACCTTC.

In nucleotides, the CDR3 is TGTGCCAGCAGTTTACGGGGGGCCATGAACACTGAAGCTTTCTTT. Encoded protein: CASSLRGAMNTEAFF. The rearrangement links TRBV27 to TRBJ1-1; tentatively, D is TRBD1 (6 bases). V gave up 2 bases and J gave up 0 bases, with 10 bases separating them. The CDR3 is 15 amino acids. Germline V gene sequence: CDR1 MNHEY, CDR2 SMNVEV (reference sequence).

This chain connects TRBV10-3 to TRBJ2-7; 8 bases map to TRBD2. The germline CDR1 and CDR2 sequences are ENHRY and SYGVKD. The CDR3 extends over 15 amino acids. V lost 7 bases, J lost 2 bases, and 10 bases stayed unmatched. CDR3 region: CAIKLSSGFTYEQYF. The CDR3, as DNA: TGTGCCATCAAACTCTCTAGCGGGTTTACCTACGAGCAGTACTTC.